This T cell receptor (beta chain) was sequenced for a study of shared clonotypes between healthy human individuals. General study points: Sequencing depth was expected to influence donor clonotype sharing.

All of the donors resided in Nashville, Tennessee, and each was a Caucasian adult. Deep level was the assay's run setting. Here immunoSEQ multiplex PCR was the method, and the copy in TCRdb shows in-frame clones only, minus some. The data contain 400,000 to 600,000 clones, 79% of them singletons. Germline V lookup: CDR1 SGHTA, CDR2 FQGNSA. The CDR3 runs 16 residues. The V end lost 6 bases, the J end lost 6 bases, and 22 bases lay between the germline ends. Comment on this clone: Its target is unknown.

V usage is TRBV7-2 and J usage is TRBJ2-3; D may be TRBD1 (6 bases). Specimen: PBMCs. This sequence was found in a woman between 40 and 55 years old in good health. Some clones in this sample may be carry-over from other donors' samples. The CDR3 region has the DNA TGTGCCAGCAGTCTCCTCAGGGGCCTTTTGGGGGATACGCAGTATTTT. Amino acids: CASSLLRGLLGDTQYF.